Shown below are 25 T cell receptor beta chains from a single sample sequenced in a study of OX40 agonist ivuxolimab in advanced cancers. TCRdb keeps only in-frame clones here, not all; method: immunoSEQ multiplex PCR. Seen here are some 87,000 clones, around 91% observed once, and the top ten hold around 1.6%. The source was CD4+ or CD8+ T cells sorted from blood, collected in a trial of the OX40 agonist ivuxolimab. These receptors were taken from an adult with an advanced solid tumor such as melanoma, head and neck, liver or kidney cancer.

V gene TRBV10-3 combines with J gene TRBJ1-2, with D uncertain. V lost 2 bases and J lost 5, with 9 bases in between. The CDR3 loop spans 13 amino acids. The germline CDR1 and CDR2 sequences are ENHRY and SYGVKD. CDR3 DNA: TGTGCCATCAGTGAGGGTCCGGATTATGGCTACACCTTC. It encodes CAISEGPDYGYTF.

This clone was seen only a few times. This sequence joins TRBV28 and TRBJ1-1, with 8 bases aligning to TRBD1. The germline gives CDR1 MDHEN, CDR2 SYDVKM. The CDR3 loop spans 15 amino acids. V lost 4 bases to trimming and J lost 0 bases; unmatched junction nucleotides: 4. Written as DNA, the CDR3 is TGTGCCAGCAGTTCCCCGGGACAGGTGAACACTGAAGCTTTCTTT. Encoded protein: CASSSPGQVNTEAFF.

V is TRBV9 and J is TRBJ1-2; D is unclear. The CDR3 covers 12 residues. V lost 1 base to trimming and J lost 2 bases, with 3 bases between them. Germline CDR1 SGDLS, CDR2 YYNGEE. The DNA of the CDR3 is TGTGCCAGCAGCGTATTAAACTATGGCTACACCTTC. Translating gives CASSVLNYGYTF.

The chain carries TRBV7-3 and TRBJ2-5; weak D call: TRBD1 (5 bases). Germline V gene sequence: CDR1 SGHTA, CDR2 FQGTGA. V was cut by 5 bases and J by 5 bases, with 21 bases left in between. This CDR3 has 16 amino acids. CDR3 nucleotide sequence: TGTGCCAGCAGCCCCGTCGCAGGGAATGGAGTGGAGACCCAGTACTTC. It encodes CASSPVAGNGVETQYF.

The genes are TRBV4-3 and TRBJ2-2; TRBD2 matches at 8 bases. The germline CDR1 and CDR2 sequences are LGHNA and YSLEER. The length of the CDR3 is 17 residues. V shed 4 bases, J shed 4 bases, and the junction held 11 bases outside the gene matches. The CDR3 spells CASSLDLAGGVTGELFF. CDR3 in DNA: TGCGCCAGCAGCCTTGATCTGGCGGGAGGTGTCACCGGGGAGCTGTTTTTT.

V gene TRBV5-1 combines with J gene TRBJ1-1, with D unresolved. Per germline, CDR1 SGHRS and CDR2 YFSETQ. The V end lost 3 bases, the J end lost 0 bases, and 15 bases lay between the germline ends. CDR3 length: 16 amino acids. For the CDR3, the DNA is TGCGCCAGCAGCTCCGGACGGGAGCACATGAACACTGAAGCTTTCTTT. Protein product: CASSSGREHMNTEAFF. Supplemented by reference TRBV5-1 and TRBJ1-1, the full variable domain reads KAGVTQTPRYLIKTRGQQVTLSCSPISGHRSVSWYQQTPGQGLQFLFEYFSETQRNKGNFPGRFSGRQFSNSRSEMNVSTLELGDSALYLCASSSGREHMNTEAFFGQGTRLTVV.

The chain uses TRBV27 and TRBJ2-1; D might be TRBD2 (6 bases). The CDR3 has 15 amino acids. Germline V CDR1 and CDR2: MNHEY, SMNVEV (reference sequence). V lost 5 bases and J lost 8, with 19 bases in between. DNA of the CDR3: TGTGCCAGCAGTGAAGTTGGCGGGATTCGGCATGAGCAGTTCTTC. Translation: CASSEVGGIRHEQFF.

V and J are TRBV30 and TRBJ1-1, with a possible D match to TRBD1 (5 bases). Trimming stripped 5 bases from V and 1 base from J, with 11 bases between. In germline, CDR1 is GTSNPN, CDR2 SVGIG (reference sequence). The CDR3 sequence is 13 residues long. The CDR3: CAWQQEANTEAFF. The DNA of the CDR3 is TGTGCCTGGCAACAGGAGGCGAACACTGAAGCTTTCTTT. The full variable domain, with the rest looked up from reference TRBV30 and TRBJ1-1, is SQTIHQWPATLVQPVGSPLSLECTVEGTSNPNLYWYRQAAGRGLQLLFYSVGIGQISSEVPQNLSASRPQDRQFILSSKKLLLSDSGFYLCAWQQEANTEAFFGQGTRLTVV.

The CDR3 DNA follows: TGTGCCTGGAGTAGGGGCTTCGAAGTCAACTATGGCTACACCTTC. Its protein is CAWSRGFEVNYGYTF. The rearrangement uses TRBV30 and TRBJ1-2; possible D gene TRBD1, 5 bases. Germline CDR1 reads GTSNPN; CDR2 reads SVGIG (reference sequence). The CDR3 spans 15 residues. V shed 2 bases and J shed 2 bases, with 15 bases lying between them.

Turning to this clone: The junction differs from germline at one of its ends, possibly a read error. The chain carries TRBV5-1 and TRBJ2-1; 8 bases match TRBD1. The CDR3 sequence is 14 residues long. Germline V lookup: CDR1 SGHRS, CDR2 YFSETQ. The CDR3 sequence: CASTQGASLGEQFF. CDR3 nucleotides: TGTGCCAGCACCCAGGGGGCGAGTCTTGGTGAGCAGTTCTTC.

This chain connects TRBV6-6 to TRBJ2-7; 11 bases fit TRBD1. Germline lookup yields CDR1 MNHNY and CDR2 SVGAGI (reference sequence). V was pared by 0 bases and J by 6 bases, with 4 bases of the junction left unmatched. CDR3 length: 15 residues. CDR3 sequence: CASSYSGQGVPEQYF. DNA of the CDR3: TGTGCCAGCAGTTACTCGGGACAGGGGGTGCCCGAGCAGTACTTC.

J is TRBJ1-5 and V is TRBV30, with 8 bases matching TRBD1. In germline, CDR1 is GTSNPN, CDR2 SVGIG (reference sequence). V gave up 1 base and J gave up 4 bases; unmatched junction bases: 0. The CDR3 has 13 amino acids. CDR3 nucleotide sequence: TGTGCCTGGAGTGGACAGGGGAATCAGCCCCAGCATTTT. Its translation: CAWSGQGNQPQHF.

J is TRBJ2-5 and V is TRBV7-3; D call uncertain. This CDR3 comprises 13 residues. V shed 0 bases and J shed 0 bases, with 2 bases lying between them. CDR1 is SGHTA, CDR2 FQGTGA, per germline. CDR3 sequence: CASSLTYQETQYF. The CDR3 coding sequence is TGTGCCAGCAGCTTAACGTACCAAGAGACCCAGTACTTC.

The CDR3: CASSLLAGGYNEQFF. CDR3 DNA: TGTGCCAGCAGCTTACTAGCGGGAGGCTACAATGAGCAGTTCTTC. J is TRBJ2-1 and V is TRBV5-5; 12 bases align to TRBD2. Germline V gene data show CDR1 as SGHKS and CDR2 as YYEKEE (reference sequence). V was clipped by 2 bases and J by 3 bases; unmatched bases: 0. The CDR3 contains 15 residues.

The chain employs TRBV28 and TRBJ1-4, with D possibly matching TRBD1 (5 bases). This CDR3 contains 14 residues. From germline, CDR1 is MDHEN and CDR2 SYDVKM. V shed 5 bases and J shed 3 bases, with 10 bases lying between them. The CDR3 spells CASSTGGANEKLFF. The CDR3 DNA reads TGTGCCAGCAGTACCGGGGGGGCTAATGAAAAACTGTTTTTT.

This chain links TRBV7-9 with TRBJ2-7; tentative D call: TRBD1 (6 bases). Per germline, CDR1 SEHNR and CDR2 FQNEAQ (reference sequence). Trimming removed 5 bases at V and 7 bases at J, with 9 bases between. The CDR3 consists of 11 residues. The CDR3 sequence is CASSTQGEQYF. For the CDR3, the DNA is TGTGCCAGCAGCACCCAGGGGGAGCAGTACTTC.

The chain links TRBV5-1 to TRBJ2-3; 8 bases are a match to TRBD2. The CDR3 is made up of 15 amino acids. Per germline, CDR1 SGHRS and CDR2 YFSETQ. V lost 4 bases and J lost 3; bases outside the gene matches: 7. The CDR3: CASSPTTSATDTQYF. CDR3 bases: TGCGCCAGCAGCCCGACGACTAGCGCTACAGATACGCAGTATTTT.

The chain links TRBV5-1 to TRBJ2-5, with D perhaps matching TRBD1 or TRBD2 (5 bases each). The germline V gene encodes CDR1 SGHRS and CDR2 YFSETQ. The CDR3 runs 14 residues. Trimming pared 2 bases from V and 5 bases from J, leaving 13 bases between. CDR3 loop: CASSFSRGVETQYF. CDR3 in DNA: TGCGCCAGCAGCTTTAGCCGAGGGGTTGAGACCCAGTACTTC.

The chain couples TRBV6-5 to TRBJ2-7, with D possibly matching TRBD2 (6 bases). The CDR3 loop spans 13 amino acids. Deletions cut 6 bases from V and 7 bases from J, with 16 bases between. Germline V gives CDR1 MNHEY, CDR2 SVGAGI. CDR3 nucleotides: TGTGCCAGCAGCCAGGGAGCCGGGGGAGAGCAGTACTTC. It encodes CASSQGAGGEQYF.

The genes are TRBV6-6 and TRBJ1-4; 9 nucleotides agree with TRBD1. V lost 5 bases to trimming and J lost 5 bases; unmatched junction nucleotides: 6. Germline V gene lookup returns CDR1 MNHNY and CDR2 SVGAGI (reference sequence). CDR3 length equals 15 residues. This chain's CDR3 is CASSLLGQGNEKLFF. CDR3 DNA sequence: TGTGCCAGCAGTCTTCTGGGACAGGGAAATGAAAAACTGTTTTTT.

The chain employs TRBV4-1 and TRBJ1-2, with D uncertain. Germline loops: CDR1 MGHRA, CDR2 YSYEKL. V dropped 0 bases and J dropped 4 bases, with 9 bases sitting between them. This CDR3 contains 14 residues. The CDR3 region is CASSQERGPYGYTF. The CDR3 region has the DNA TGCGCCAGCAGCCAAGAACGCGGCCCCTATGGCTACACCTTC.

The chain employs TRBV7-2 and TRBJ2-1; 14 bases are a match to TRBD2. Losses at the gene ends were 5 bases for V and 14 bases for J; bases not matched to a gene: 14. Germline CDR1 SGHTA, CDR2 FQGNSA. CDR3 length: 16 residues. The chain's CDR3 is CASSLGLAGVRSKEFF. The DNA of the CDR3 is TGTGCCAGCAGCCTGGGACTAGCGGGAGTTCGTTCTAAGGAGTTCTTC.

CDR3 DNA sequence: TGTGCCAGTAGGGCCAGCGGGAGTTTCGAGCAGTACTTC. This encodes CASRASGSFEQYF. The V call is TRBV19, the J call TRBJ2-7; TRBD2 matches at 8 bases. The junction had 7 bases not matched to a gene; V was cut back by 6 bases and J by 6 bases. Germline CDR1 is LNHDA and CDR2 is SQIVND (reference sequence). The CDR3 extends over 13 amino acids.

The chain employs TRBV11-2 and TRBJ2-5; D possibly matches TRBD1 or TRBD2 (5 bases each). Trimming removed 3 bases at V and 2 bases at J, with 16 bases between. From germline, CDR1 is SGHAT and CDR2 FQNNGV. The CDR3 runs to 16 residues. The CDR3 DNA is TGTGCCAGCAGCTTGTGGGCCGGGACCGCTCAAGAGACCCAGTACTTC. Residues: CASSLWAGTAQETQYF.

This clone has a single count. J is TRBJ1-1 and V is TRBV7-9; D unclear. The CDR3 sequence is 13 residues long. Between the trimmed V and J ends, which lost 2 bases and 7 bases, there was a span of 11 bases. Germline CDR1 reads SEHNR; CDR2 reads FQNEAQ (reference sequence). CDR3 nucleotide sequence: TGTGCCAGCAGCTTAATGGGGTTCGGTGAAGCTTTCTTT. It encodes CASSLMGFGEAFF.